This T cell receptor (beta chain) was sequenced during a study of T cell changes during pregnancy in multiple sclerosis. CDR1 and CDR2 (germline): LNHDA, SQIVND (reference sequence). Trimming shortened V by 1 base and J by 0 bases, and 7 bases separated the two germline ends. The CDR3 is made up of 15 amino acids. Only in-frame clones appear in the TCRdb table, and some are missing; sequencing was by immunoSEQ multiplex PCR. Among about 18,000 clones listed, 85% to 90% were seen once. The sequences come from CD8+ T cells from peripheral blood mononuclear cells, collected after pregnancy. The chain recombines TRBV19 with TRBJ1-5; TRBD1 might be the D (5 bases). The source is a female donor with multiple sclerosis, enrolled in a pregnancy study. The CDR3 sequence is CASSIVGVSNQPQHF. As DNA, the CDR3 is TGTGCCAGTAGTATAGTAGGGGTTAGCAATCAGCCCCAGCATTTT.